The clone carrying this T cell receptor beta chain has only a few counts. What it recognizes is unknown. The data derive from a study of cytomegalovirus exposure and HLA in healthy donors. Study context: Approximately 200 million T cells yielded 110 million or so unique TCR beta sequences in earlier analysis. Study observations and caveats: Across all donors, roughly uniform sequencing depth was an assumption of the presence/absence analyses.

With V trimmed by 1 base and J by 4 bases, 10 bases remained unmatched. Germline V CDR1 and CDR2: MNHEY, SMNVEV (reference sequence). The length of the CDR3 is 17 residues. PCR used 60 Vbeta primers and 13 Jbeta primers. Clones were read by immunoSEQ multiplex PCR, and TCRdb kept only the in-frame ones, dropping some. The sample has 100,000 to 150,000 clones, roughly 17% seen once. J is TRBJ1-2 and V is TRBV27; TRBD1 matches at 9 bases. The sequencing sample was made of PBMCs. The source is a female donor in good health and CMV-seropositive. As DNA, the CDR3 is TGTGCCAGCAGTTTATGGGGACAGGGTAAAGAGGGCTATGGCTACACCTTC. Translating it yields CASSLWGQGKEGYGYTF.